Listed below are T cell receptor beta chains from one sample, sequenced in a study of T cells in Graves' hyperthyroidism and ophthalmopathy. TCRdb itself ran the multiplex PCR reads through MiXCR, one entry per CDR3 protein. The table records around 500,000 distinct CDR3 sequences, 16% of them present only once. Input material: blood. The receptors derive from a woman in her thirties with Graves' ophthalmopathy. Both conserved end residues are part of each CDR3. D genes are given only for firm matches. Expanded clones get a size class; other rows say once, few or many, or leave the size out.

>.|TRBV27|many|TRBJ2-3
TGTGCCAGCAGTTTTTACAGCACAGATACGCAGTATTTT
CASSFYSTDTQYF
>.|TRBV18|.|TRBJ2-7
TGTGGGACCCCCGAGGTCCCCTGGGGGCAGTACTTC
CGTPEVPWGQYF
>.|TRBV2|many|TRBJ2-3
TGTGCCAGCAGGGGGAGGTGGGACAGCTTGGATACGCAGTATTTT
CASRGRWDSLDTQYF
>TRBD2|TRBV20-1|many|TRBJ2-1
TGCAGTGCTAACGGACTAGCGGGAACGGTCGATGAGCAGTTCTTC
CSANGLAGTVDEQFF
>TRBD2|TRBV19|.|TRBJ2-1
TGTGCCAGTATTCACGCCGTGGGGGGGAATGAGCAGTTCTTC
CASIHAVGGNEQFF
>.|TRBV20-1|few|TRBJ2-2
TGCAGTGCTACACTCAAGCTTAACACCGGGGAGCTGTTTTTT
CSATLKLNTGELFF
>.|TRBV6-1|many|TRBJ1-1
TGTGCCAGCAGTACGGGGGAGGAGGTGACTGAAGCTTTCTTT
CASSTGEEVTEAFF
>.|TRBV28|many|TRBJ2-1
TGTGCCAGCAGTTTCTCTAGTGAGCAGTTCTTC
CASSFSSEQFF
>.|TRBV13|many|TRBJ2-1
TGTGCCAGCAGCCCAAACACTGGGCCCTACAATGAGCAGTTCTTC
CASSPNTGPYNEQFF
>.|TRBV30|many|TRBJ2-3
TGTGCCTGGAGCAGGGGACAAAGCACAGATACGCAGTATTTT
CAWSRGQSTDTQYF
>.|TRBV9|few|TRBJ1-6
TGTGCCAGCAGCCTAGGACAATCTTCACCCCTCCACTTT
CASSLGQSSPLHF
>TRBD1|TRBV29-1|few|TRBJ1-4
TGCAGCGTGGAGGGACAGGGTGAAAAACTGTTTTTT
CSVEGQGEKLFF
>TRBD1|TRBV29-1|many|TRBJ1-1
TGCAGCGTTGAAGTTAGGACAGGGGTCACTGAAGCTTTCTTT
CSVEVRTGVTEAFF
>TRBD2|TRBV4-1|many|TRBJ2-3
TGCGCCAGCAGCCAAGATGGGGCGGGAGAAACAGATACGCAGTATTTT
CASSQDGAGETDTQYF
>TRBD1|TRBV28|.|TRBJ2-6
TGTGCCAGCGACCCCCTAATAGGGACAGCGTCCTCTGGGGCCAACGTCCTGACTTTC
CASDPLIGTASSGANVLTF
>.|TRBV12-3/TRBV12-4|few|TRBJ2-7
TGTGCCAGCACCCACCGGGACACATCCCGCTACGAGCAGTACTTC
CASTHRDTSRYEQYF
>.|TRBV11-2|many|TRBJ1-1
TGTGCCAGCAGCCTGCGGGGAGGGACGGCTTTCTTT
CASSLRGGTAFF
>.|TRBV20-1|many|TRBJ1-1
TGCAGTGCTAGGGAAGGGGGAGGAGGCACTGAAGCTTTCTTT
CSAREGGGGTEAFF
>TRBD1|TRBV7-2|.|TRBJ2-1
TGTGCCAGCAGCTCCTTAAACAGGGGGAATGAGCAGTTCTTC
CASSSLNRGNEQFF
>TRBD2|TRBV20-1|many|TRBJ2-7
TGCAGTGCCGAGCAAGCGGGAGCCACCTACGAGCAGTACTTC
CSAEQAGATYEQYF
>TRBD1|TRBV5-4|once|TRBJ1-2
TGTGCCAGCAGCCCCGACGTCGGACAGGCCCGCTATGGCTACACCTTC
CASSPDVGQARYGYTF
>.|TRBV30|.|TRBJ2-3
TGTGCCTGGAGCCCTAAACACACAGATACGCAGTATTTT
CAWSPKHTDTQYF
>TRBD1|TRBV6-1|few|TRBJ2-7
TGTGCCAGCAGTGACGGACAGGGCCTGTACGAGCAGTACTTC
CASSDGQGLYEQYF
>.|TRBV20-1|many|TRBJ2-5
TGCAGTGAGGGGGGATACCAAGAGACCCAGTACTTC
CSEGGYQETQYF
>.|TRBV27|.|TRBJ2-1
TGTGCCAGCGGAGAGCGGGTCCCCCACAATGAGCAGTTCTTC
CASGERVPHNEQFF
>TRBD2|TRBV12-3/TRBV12-4|.|TRBJ2-3
TGTGCCAGCAGTCCGCGTGCTAGCGGGAGAGCAGATACGCAGTATTTT
CASSPRASGRADTQYF
>.|TRBV30|many|TRBJ1-6
TGTGCCTGCTCACTCAGGGGCCTAAATTCACCCCTCCACTTT
CACSLRGLNSPLHF
>TRBD1|TRBV12-3/TRBV12-4|many|TRBJ2-1
TGTGCCAGCAGTCCCATTGGGACAGTGGGTTTATTGAATGAGCAGTTCTTC
CASSPIGTVGLLNEQFF
>TRBD1|TRBV4-3|.|TRBJ2-7
TGCGCCAGCAGCCAAATCTTTCCCGGGACAGGGGACGAGCAGTACTTC
CASSQIFPGTGDEQYF
>.|TRBV3-1|few|TRBJ2-3
TGTGCCAGCAGTTCGGGCCCCGGGATAGATACGCAGTATTTT
CASSSGPGIDTQYF
>TRBD2|TRBV7-2|.|TRBJ2-1
TGTGCCAGCAGCTCCACGGGACTACCTTACAATGAGCAGTTCTTC
CASSSTGLPYNEQFF